This T cell receptor (beta chain) was identified during a study of regulatory and conventional T cells in RAG deficiency. Findings of the study overall: Treg unique TCR beta sequences were 90 to 100-fold fewer in Omenn syndrome and CID/AS patients than controls. Patient subsets had shorter CDR3s; Omenn Treg-Tconv overlap exceeded 75%. In Omenn syndrome, sorted "Tregs" may be peripherally activated cells.

Data came from immunoSEQ multiplex PCR; TCRdb stores just in-frame clones and leaves some out. The sample records 34,000 or so clones, around 89% being singletons. Points on this clone: What it recognizes is unknown.

The V end was cut by 1 base, the J end by 8 bases, with 9 bases between. Germline-derived CDR1 and CDR2 are SGHNT and YYREEE (reference sequence). CDR3 length: 12 residues. The data were also submitted as part of a second study, on regulatory T cells. That study reports: Amplification used 52 TRBV primers and 13 TRBJ primers.

The material sequenced was CD8+ T cells sorted from blood. V usage is TRBV5-4 and J usage is TRBJ1-2; D not resolved. The source is a human donor in good health. Here the CDR3 reads CASSLPGFGYTF. CDR3 DNA sequence: TGTGCCAGCAGCTTGCCTGGGTTCGGCTACACCTTC. Using reference TRBV5-4 and TRBJ1-2 for the parts outside the CDR3, the full variable domain is ETGVTQSPTHLIKTRGQQVTLRCSSQSGHNTVSWYQQALGQGPQFIFQYYREEENGRGNFPPRFSGLQFPNYSSELNVNALELDDSALYLCASSLPGFGYTFGSGTRLTVV.